This TCR beta chain comes out of a study of OX40 agonist ivuxolimab in advanced cancers. Germline CDR1 and CDR2: SGHAT and FQNNGV. There are 14 residues in the CDR3. The germline V and J ends were trimmed by 0 bases and 1 base, with 5 bases remaining between them. The assay was immunoSEQ multiplex PCR, and TCRdb's table has in-frame clones only and misses some. The sample gives around 73,000 clones, just under 90% of which show up once; approximately 0.5% is in the top ten. This receptor was identified in an adult with an advanced solid tumor such as melanoma, head and neck, liver or kidney cancer. The input for sequencing was CD4+ or CD8+ T cells sorted from blood, taken in a trial of the OX40 agonist ivuxolimab. This chain joins TRBV11-2 and TRBJ2-3; unclear D gene. The CDR3 sequence is CASSLDHGTDTQYF. CDR3 nucleotides: TGTGCCAGCAGCTTAGATCATGGCACAGATACGCAGTATTTT.